The present TCR beta chain was sequenced within a study of shared clonotypes between healthy human individuals (dated by TCRdb to the early 2020s). In the study overall: The cohort included three men and a couple of women between 18 and 49 years of age. Leukapheresis yielded between about 0.85 and 9.5 billion PBMCs per donor. To increase sequencing depth and limit assay-specific biases, TCR repertoire library preparation and sequencing were carried out by different laboratories using diverse techniques. Blood TCR repertoires of about five healthy adults were deeply sequenced to estimate repertoire size and the extent of clonotype sharing between individuals. Per donor, three plates each were used for CD4 naive and CD4 memory, two for CD8 naive, and one for CD8 memory. The full study reports these points: The small number of donors limited the genetic and exposure-history diversity represented. Incomplete sequencing was indicated by rarefaction of sorted-subset datasets, despite the large sequencing depth. Naive subsets generally had larger estimated clonotype richness than memory subsets. Pairwise subsampling led to the expectation that sequencing depth would affect the degree of clonotype sharing among donors. Clonotypes shared by all four sorted-subset donors showed higher generation probabilities than non-shared clonotypes. About 4.5% of naive CD4, 3.5% of naive CD8, approximately 2.2% of memory CD4, and less than 0.45% of memory CD8 clonotypes were shared across four donors. Sampling was restricted to blood, and TCR repertoires in tissue are likely to differ from TCR repertoires in blood.

As concerns this clone: The antigen this receptor binds is unknown. One base away there is no much larger clone; base qualities are not given.

The donors were healthy, HIV-negative adults with no recently reported acute infections or vaccinations. Every donor was a Caucasian adult residing in Nashville, Tennessee, USA. Magnetic negative selection was used to enrich CD4+ T cells, after which naive cells were positively selected on CD45RA and the negative fraction became the memory subset. Blood was collected by leukapheresis, and PBMCs were isolated by Ficoll-Histopaque density gradient centrifugation and then cryopreserved in liquid nitrogen vapor phase. Analytical flow cytometry was used to check the purity and quantity of each magnetically sorted T cell population. Each sorted fraction had its genomic DNA isolated and then quantified by UV absorbance on a Nanodrop 2000c. TCR CDR3 regions were amplified from genomic DNA by multiplex PCR using the deep immunoSEQ assay. Extracted genomic DNA from each cell subset was distributed evenly across all wells of several immunoSEQ 96-well plates, and each plate was treated as a replicate. For sorted subsets, approximately 210 ng genomic DNA, equal to about 30,000 T cell genomes, was loaded into each replicate PCR. Purified libraries were quantified with a Qubit 3.0 fluorometer, sized on a Bioanalyzer 2100, and re-quantified with the KAPA Library Quantification kit. Every immunoSEQ 96-well plate was sequenced on a separate single-read 150-cycle Illumina NextSeq 550 flow cell. The original pipeline was this. Because only junctional sequences without quality scores were contained in the immunoSEQ output, filtering matching that applied to full-length reads could not be performed. To assign V/J genes and CDR3, sequences were annotated using PyIR, a Python wrapper for IgBLAST v1.9, with IMGT germline references. Reads were filtered out if the reads had weak V/J assignments (E-value above 1e-6), no CDR3, stop codons, out-of-frame junctions, or ambiguous translated residues. V3J clonotypes were defined as sequences sharing the same inferred V gene, J gene, and CDR3 amino acid sequence. Percentage overlap between repertoires was calculated by dividing the number of shared unique clonotypes by the size of the smaller repertoire. Repertoire richness was assessed with RTK rarefaction, the Chao1 estimator, and Recon v2.1 estimates of unobserved clonotypes. For all TCRbeta clonotypes obtained by the gDNA method from four donors, generation probabilities were computed with OLGA. TCRdb took this table from immuneACCESS and kept in-frame rearrangements with V and J called. Such tables lack part of the clones; where checked against another copy, unresolved V genes explain under half of the gap, and the rest is unexplained. V and J calls and clone size follow that table, whereas D and trimming were derived from the DNA. The table for this sample lists around 1.6 million clones; 95% to 99% of them were counted only once. Less than 0.55% of the sample is in the top ten clones.

Trimming accounts for 1 base at V and 6 bases at J, while the number of junction bases matched to no gene is 12. The CDR3, cysteine through phenylalanine, is 19 amino acids long. Of the read, only the CDR3 DNA is kept; its 57 bases are in frame from base 1. The V and J genes are TRBV23-1 and TRBJ2-1; 13 of the junction bases match TRBD2. TRBV23-1 is reported as an ORF; its role is uncertain. The sequencing sample was made of naive CD4+ T cells sorted from blood. The intended sense of this specimen's cell subset or site label: CD45RA+ positively selected. The clonotype originates from a man aged 30 to 39 in good health. The DNA sequence follows: TGCGCCAGCAGTCAATGTCAACACGAACTAGCGGGAGGGATCAATGAGCAGTTCTTC. Translation gives CASSQCQHELAGGINEQFF.